This TCR beta chain originates from a study of T cells expressing NK-cell markers. Study-level background: The TCR beta repertoires were obtained from sorted CD3+CD56+NKG2C+, CD3+CD56+NKG2C- and CD3+CD56-NKG2C+ T cells.

The TCR beta cDNA came from 5'RACE template switching with UMIs. Using the 5' RACE reads, TCRdb records one entry per CDR3 protein without DNA. This sample's clone table lists roughly 150,000 distinct CDR3 sequences. The clonotype originates from a woman between 18 and 69 years old in good health. Sequencing was done on a sample of blood T cells: a sorted CD56 or NKG2C T cell subset, CD4+ or CD8+ T cells, or bulk PBMC T cells (not recorded which).

The chain's CDR3 is CASSVKGQGYTGELFF. The J gene is TRBJ2-2, the V gene TRBV9; TCRdb picks TRBD1, but there is no DNA to check that call. CDR1 SGDLS and CDR2 YYNGEE come from the germline V gene. The CDR3 loop spans 16 amino acids.